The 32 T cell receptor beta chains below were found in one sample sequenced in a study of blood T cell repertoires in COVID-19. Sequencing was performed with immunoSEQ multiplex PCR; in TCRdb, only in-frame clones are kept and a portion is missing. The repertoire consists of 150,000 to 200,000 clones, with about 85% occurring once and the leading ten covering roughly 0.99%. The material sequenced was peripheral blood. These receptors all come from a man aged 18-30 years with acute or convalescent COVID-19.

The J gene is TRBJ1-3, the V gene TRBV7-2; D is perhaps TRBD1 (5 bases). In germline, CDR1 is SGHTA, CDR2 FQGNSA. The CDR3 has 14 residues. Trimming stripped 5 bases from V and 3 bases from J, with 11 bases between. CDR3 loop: CASSGARSGNTIYF. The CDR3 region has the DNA TGTGCCAGCAGCGGGGCGAGAAGTGGAAACACCATATATTTT. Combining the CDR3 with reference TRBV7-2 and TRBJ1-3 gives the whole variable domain GAGVSQSPSNKVTEKGKDVELRCDPISGHTALYWYRQSLGQGLEFLIYFQGNSAPDKSGLPSDRFSAERTGGSVSTLTIQRTQQEDSAVYLCASSGARSGNTIYFGEGSWLTVV.

This CDR3 is CASSRTGGVTEAFF. The DNA of the CDR3 is TGTGCCAGCAGCCGTACAGGGGGCGTAACTGAAGCTTTCTTT. The chain uses TRBV7-8 and TRBJ1-1, with 9 bases aligning to TRBD1. With V trimmed by 5 bases and J by 5 bases, 6 bases remained unmatched. The CDR3 sequence is 14 residues long. Germline V gives CDR1 SGHVS, CDR2 FQNEAQ.

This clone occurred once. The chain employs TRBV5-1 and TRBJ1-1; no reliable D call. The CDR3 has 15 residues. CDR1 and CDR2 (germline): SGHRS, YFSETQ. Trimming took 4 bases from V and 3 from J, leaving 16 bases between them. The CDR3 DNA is TGCGCCAGCAGCCTCCGGTGGGGAGCGGACACTGAAGCTTTCTTT. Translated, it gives CASSLRWGADTEAFF.

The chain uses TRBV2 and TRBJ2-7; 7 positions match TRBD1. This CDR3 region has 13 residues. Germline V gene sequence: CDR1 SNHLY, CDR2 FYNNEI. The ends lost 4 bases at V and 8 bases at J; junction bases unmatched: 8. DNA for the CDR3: TGTGCCAGCAGTGGAATACAGGGGAAAAAGCAGTACTTC. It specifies CASSGIQGKKQYF.

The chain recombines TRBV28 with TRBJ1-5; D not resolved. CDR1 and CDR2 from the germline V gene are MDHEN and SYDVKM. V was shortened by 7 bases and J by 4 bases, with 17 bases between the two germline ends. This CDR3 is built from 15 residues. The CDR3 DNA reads TGTGCCAGCACCCACTACCCCGTCGGGAATCAGCCCCAGCATTTT. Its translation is CASTHYPVGNQPQHF.

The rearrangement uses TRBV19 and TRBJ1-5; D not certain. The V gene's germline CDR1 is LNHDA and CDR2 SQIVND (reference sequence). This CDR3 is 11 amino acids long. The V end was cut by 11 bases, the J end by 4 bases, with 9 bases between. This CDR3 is CASGPNQPQHF. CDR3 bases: TGTGCCTCCGGTCCAAATCAGCCCCAGCATTTT.

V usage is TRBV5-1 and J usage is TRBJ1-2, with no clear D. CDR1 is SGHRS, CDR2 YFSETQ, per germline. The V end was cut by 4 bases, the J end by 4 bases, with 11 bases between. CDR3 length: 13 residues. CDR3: CASSTRVRYGYTF. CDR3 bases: TGCGCCAGCAGCACCCGGGTGCGCTATGGCTACACCTTC.

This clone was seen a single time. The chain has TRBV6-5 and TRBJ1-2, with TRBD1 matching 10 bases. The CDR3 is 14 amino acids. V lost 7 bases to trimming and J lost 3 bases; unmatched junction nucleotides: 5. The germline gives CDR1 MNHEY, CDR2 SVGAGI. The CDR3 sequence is CASTSTGGDYGYTF. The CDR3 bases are TGTGCCAGCACCTCGACAGGGGGCGACTATGGCTACACCTTC.

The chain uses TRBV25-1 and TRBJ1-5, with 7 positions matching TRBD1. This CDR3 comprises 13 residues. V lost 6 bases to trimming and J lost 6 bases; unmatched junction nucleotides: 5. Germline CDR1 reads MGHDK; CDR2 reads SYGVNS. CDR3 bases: TGTGCCAGCAGGGGTCAGGGGGGTCAGCCCCAGCATTTT. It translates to CASRGQGGQPQHF.

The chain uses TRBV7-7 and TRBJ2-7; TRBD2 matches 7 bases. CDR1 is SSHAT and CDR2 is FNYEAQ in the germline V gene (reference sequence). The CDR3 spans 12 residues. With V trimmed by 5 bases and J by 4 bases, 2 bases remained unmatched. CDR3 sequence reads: CASSPGGYEQYF. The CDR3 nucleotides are TGTGCCAGCAGCCCCGGGGGGTACGAGCAGTACTTC.

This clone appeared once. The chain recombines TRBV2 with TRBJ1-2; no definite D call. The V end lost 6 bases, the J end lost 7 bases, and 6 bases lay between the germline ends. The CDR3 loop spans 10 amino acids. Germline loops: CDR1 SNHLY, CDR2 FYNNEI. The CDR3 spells CASRYSGYTF. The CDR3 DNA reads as TGTGCCAGCAGGTACAGTGGCTACACCTTC.

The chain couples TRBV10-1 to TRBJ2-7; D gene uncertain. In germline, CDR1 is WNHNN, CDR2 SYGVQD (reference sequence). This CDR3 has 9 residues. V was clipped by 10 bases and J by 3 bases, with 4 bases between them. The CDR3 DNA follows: TGCGCCACCCTCTACGAGCAGTACTTC. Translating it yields CATLYEQYF.

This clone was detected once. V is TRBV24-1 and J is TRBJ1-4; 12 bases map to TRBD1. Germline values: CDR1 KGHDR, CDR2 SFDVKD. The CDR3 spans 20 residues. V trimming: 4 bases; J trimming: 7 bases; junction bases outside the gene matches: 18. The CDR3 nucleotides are TGTGCCACCAGTGACGGGACAGGGGGCCACCCCTACGACTCTGGTGAAAAACTGTTTTTT. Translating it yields CATSDGTGGHPYDSGEKLFF.

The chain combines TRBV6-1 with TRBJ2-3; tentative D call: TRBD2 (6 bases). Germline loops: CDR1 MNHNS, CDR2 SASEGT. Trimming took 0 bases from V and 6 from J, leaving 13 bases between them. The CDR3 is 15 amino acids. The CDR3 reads CASSEAGGVGDTQYF. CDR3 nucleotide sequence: TGTGCCAGCAGTGAAGCGGGCGGGGTCGGGGATACGCAGTATTTT.

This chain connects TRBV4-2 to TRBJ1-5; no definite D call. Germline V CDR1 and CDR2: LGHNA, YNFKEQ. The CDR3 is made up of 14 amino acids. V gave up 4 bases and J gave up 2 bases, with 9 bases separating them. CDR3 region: CASSPSSGNQPQHF. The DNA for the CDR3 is TGTGCCAGCAGCCCGTCCTCGGGCAATCAGCCCCAGCATTTT.

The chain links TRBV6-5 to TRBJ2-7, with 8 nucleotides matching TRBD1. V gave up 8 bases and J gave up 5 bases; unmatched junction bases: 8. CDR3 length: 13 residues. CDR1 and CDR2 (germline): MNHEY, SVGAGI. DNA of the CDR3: TGTGCCAGCGTAGGACAGGGACTTGACGAGCAGTACGTC. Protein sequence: CASVGQGLDEQYV.

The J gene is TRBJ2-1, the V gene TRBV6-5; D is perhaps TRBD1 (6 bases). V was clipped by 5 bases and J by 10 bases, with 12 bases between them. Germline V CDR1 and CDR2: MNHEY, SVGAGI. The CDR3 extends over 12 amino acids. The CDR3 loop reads CASSPGQLEQFF. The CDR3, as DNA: TGTGCCAGCAGTCCTGGACAGTTAGAGCAGTTCTTC.

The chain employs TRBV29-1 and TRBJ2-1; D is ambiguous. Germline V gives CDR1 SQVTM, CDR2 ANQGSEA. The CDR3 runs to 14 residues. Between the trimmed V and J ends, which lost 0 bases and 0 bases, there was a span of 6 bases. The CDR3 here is CSVEDRYSYNEQFF. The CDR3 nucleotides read TGCAGCGTTGAAGACAGGTACTCCTACAATGAGCAGTTCTTC.

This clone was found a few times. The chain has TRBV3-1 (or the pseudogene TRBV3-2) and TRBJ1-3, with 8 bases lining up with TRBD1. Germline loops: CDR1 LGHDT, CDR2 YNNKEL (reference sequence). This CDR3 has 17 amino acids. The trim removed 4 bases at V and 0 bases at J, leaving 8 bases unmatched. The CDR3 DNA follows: TGTGCCAGCAGCCCGAGATCGCAGGGGGCCTCTGGAAACACCATATATTTT. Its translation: CASSPRSQGASGNTIYF.

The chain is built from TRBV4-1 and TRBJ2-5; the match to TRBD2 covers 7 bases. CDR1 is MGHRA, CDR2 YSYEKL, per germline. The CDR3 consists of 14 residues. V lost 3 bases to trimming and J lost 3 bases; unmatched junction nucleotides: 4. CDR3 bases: TGCGCCAGCAGCCATTTCACTAGCGAAGAGACCCAGTACTTC. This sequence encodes CASSHFTSEETQYF.

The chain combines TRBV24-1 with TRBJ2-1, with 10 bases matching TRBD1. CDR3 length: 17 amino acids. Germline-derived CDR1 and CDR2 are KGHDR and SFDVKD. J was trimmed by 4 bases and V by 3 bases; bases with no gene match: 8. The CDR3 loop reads CATSDPAGTGAYNEQFF. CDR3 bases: TGTGCCACCAGTGATCCCGCCGGGACAGGGGCGTACAATGAGCAGTTCTTC.

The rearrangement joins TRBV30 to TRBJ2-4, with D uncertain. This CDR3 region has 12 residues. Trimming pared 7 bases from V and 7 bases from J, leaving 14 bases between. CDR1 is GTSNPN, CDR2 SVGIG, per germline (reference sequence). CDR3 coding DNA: TGTGCCTTCGACACGCATCCGAACATTCAGTACTTC. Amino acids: CAFDTHPNIQYF.

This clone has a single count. CDR3 sequence (DNA): TGTGCCAGCAGTCGCGGGACTACCTACGAGCAGTACGTC. This sequence encodes CASSRGTTYEQYV. The rearrangement uses TRBV6-2 or TRBV6-3 and TRBJ2-7, with TRBD2 identical over 7 bases. J lost 2 bases, V lost 5 bases, and 3 bases had no gene match. The CDR3 is 13 amino acids. CDR1 MNHEY and CDR2 SVGEGT come from the germline V gene.

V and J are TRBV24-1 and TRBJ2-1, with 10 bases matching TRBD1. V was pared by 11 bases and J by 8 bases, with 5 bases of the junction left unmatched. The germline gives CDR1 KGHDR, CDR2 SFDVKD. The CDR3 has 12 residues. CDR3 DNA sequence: TGTGCCATCGGGACAGGGGTGCATGAGCAGTTCTTC. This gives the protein CAIGTGVHEQFF.

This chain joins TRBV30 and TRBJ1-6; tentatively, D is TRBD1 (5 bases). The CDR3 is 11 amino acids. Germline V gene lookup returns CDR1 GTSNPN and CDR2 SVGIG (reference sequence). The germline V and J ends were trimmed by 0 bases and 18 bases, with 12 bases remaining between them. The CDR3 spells CAWSVGGTHHF. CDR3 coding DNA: TGTGCCTGGAGTGTTGGAGGGACGCACCACTTT.

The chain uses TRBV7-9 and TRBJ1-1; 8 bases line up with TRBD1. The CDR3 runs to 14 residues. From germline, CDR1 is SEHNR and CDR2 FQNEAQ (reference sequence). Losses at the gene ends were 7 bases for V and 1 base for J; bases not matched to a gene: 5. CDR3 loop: CASIMGQANTEAFF. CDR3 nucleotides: TGTGCCAGCATCATGGGACAGGCGAACACTGAAGCTTTCTTT.

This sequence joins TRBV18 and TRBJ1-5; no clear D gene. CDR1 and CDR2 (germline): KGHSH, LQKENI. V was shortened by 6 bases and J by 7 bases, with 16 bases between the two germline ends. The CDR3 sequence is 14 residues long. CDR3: CASSLRGDEQPQHF. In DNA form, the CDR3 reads TGTGCCAGCTCCCTACGCGGAGACGAACAGCCCCAGCATTTT.

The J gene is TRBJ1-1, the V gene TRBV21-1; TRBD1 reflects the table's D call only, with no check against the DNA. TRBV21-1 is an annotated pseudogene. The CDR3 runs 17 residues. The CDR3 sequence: CASSKAYYGDRNTEAFF. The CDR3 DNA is TGTGCCAGCAGCAAAGCGTATTATGGGGACAGAAACACTGAAGCTTTCTTT.

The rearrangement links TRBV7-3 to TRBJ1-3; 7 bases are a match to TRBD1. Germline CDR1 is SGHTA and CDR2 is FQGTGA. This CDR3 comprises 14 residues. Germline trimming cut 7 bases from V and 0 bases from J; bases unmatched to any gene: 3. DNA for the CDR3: TGTGCCAGCATCCACAGGGGCTCTGGAAACACCATATATTTT. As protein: CASIHRGSGNTIYF. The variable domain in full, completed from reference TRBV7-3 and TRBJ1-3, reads GAGVSQTPSNKVTEKGKYVELRCDPISGHTALYWYRQSLGQGPEFLIYFQGTGAADDSGLPNDRFFAVRPEGSVSTLKIQRTERGDSAVYLCASIHRGSGNTIYFGEGSWLTVV.

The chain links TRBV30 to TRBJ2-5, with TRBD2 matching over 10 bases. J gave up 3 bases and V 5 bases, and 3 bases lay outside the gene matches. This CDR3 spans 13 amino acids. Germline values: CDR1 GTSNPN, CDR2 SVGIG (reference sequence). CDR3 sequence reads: CAWERGGKETQYF. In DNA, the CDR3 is TGTGCCTGGGAGCGGGGGGGGAAAGAGACCCAGTACTTC.

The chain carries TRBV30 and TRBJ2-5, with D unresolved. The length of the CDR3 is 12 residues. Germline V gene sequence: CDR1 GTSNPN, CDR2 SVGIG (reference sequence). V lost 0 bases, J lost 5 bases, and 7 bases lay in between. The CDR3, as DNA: TGTGCCTGGAGTGTATCCGGGGAGACCCAGTACTTC. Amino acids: CAWSVSGETQYF.

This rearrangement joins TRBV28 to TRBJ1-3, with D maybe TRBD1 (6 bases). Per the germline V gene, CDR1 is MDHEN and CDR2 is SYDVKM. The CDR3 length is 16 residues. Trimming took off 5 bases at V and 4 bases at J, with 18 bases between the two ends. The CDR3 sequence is CASSQPGTKTGNTIYF. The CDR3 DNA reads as TGTGCCAGCAGTCAACCCGGGACAAAGACGGGAAACACCATATATTTT.